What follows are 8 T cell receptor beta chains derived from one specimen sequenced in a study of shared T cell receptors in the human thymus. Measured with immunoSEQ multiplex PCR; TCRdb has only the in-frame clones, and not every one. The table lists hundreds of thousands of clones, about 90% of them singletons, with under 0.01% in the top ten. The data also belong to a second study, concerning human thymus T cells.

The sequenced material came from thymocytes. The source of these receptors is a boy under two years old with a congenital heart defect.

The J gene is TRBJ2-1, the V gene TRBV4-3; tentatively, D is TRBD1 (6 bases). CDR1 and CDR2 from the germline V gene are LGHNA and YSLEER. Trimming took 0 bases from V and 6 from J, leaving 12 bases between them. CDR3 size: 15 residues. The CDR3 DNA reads TGCGCCAGCAGCCAAGACAGGGGCTTTAGCAATGAGCAGTTCTTC. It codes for CASSQDRGFSNEQFF.

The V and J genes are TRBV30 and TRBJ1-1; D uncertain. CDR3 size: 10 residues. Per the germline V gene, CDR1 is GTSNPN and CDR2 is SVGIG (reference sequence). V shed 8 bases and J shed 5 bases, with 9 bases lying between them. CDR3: CARGGTEAFF. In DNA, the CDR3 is TGTGCCCGGGGAGGAACTGAAGCTTTCTTT.

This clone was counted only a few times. The CDR3 is CASSQGLQRGAGEQYF. The DNA for the CDR3 is TGCGCCAGCAGCCAAGGGCTCCAGCGGGGGGCAGGCGAGCAGTACTTC. This rearrangement joins TRBV4-3 to TRBJ2-7, with 9 bases lining up with TRBD2. V gave up 1 base and J gave up 6 bases; unmatched junction bases: 10. Per the germline V gene, CDR1 is LGHNA and CDR2 is YSLEER. The CDR3 runs to 16 residues.

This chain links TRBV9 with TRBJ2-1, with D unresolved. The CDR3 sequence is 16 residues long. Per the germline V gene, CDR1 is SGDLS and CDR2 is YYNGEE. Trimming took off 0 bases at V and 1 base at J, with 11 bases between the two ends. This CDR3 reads CASSVVTGESYNEQFF. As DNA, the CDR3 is TGTGCCAGCAGCGTAGTGACGGGTGAATCCTACAATGAGCAGTTCTTC. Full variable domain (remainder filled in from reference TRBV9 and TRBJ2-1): DSGVTQTPKHLITATGQRVTLRCSPRSGDLSVYWYQQSLDQGLQFLIQYYNGEERAKGNILERFSAQQFPDLHSELNLSSLELGDSALYFCASSVVTGESYNEQFFGPGTRLTVL.

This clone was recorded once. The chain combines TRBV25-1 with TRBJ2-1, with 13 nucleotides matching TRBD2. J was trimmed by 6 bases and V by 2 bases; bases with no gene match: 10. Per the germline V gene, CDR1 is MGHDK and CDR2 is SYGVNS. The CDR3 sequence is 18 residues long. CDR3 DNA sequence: TGTGCCAGCAGTGAACGGGATACTAGCGGGGGGGGCCTCAATGAGCAGTTCTTC. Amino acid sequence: CASSERDTSGGGLNEQFF.

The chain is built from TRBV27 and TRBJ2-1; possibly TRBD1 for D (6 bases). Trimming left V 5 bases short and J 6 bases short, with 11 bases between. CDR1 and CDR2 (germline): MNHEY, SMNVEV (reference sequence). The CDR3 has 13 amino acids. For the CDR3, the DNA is TGTGCCAGCAGTCTGGACAGCGTCAATGAGCAGTTCTTC. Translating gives CASSLDSVNEQFF.

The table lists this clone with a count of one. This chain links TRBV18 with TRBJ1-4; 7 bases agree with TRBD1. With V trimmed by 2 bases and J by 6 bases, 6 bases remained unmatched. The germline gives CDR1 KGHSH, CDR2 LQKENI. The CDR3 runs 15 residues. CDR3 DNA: TGTGCCAGCTCACCATCGCAGGGGGTTTATGAAAAACTGTTTTTT. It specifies CASSPSQGVYEKLFF.

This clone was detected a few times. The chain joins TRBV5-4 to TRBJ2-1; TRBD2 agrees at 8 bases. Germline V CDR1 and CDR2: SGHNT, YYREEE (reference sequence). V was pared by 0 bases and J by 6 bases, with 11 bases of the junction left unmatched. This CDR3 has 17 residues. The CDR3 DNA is TGTGCCAGCAGCTTGGGGGTTTTCGCGGGAGGAAGCAATGAGCAGTTCTTC. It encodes CASSLGVFAGGSNEQFF.